This TCR beta chain was observed in a study of blood T cell repertoires in COVID-19 (TCRdb year 2020). Background on the whole study: Samples covering the acute and convalescent phases of COVID-19 were provided by collaborators in the United States, Italy and Spain. Deeply sampled blood TCRbeta repertoires from subjects exposed to, actively infected with, or recovered from COVID-19 were included in the dataset. Where available, HLA class I and class II types were obtained from metadata supplied by the sample provider rather than from assay-based typing. The prospective study material was composed of cDNA or gDNA derived from T cells, B-cell-depleted T cells, or PBMCs. The samples were drawn from two sources: the first 160 participants of the ongoing ImmuneRACE study, and some 1,300 subjects contributed by 6 global collaborators. A de-identified subject ID, COVID-19 status, age in years and sex were almost always included in the sample metadata. A freely available public database, intended as a resource for researchers studying the immune response to SARS-CoV-2, is where the repertoires were released.

General findings and caveats noted by the study authors: The quantity of clinical and demographic metadata differed by source and by participant and was supplied without curation.

Each collaborating institution followed its own protocols to collect whole blood in K2EDTA tubes. For TCRbeta analysis, collaborators shipped samples as frozen whole blood, isolated PBMCs, or DNA extracted from either of those sample types. Including the terminal cysteine and phenylalanine, the CDR3 comprises 18 residues. Of all the DNA, just the CDR3 is kept, 54 bases in frame from base 1. V is cut back by 3 bases and J by 2 bases, with 9 bases in the junction unmatched. The germline V gene (reference sequence) gives CDR1 as LGHDT and CDR2 as YNNKEL. Notes on this clone: The antigen it recognizes is unknown. Base qualities are not recorded, but no much larger clone differs from it by a single base.

The immunoSEQ Assay, a bias-controlled multiplex PCR, was used to amplify TCRbeta CDR3 regions from genomic DNA. The study's processing was this. Nucleated cell counts per sample were estimated from amplification of reference gene primers within the assay. To quantify the absolute abundance of each unique TCRbeta CDR3 rearrangement, sequence reads were collapsed and filtered. Productive Simpson clonality was computed per sample as the square root of Simpson's diversity index over productive rearrangements. Drawn from immuneACCESS, this table holds only the in-frame rearrangements with V and J called that TCRdb kept. Clones are partly lost; checked studies trace under half to an unresolved V gene and leave the rest unexplained. The DNA was the basis for D and trimming; V, J and clone size are from that table. Recorded for this sample are just under 300,000 clones; around 86% of them occurred a single time. 1.3% of the sample is held by the ten biggest clonotypes.

The sequencing sample was made of peripheral blood. The V and J genes are TRBV3-1 (or the pseudogene TRBV3-2) and TRBJ2-6, and 8 junctional nucleotides match TRBD1. This receptor was obtained from a man aged 65 to 85 with acute or convalescent COVID-19. The nucleotides are TGTGCCAGCAGCCAGAAGGACAGGGTCGGCACTGGGGCCAACGTCCTGACTTTC. Its protein reads: CASSQKDRVGTGANVLTF.